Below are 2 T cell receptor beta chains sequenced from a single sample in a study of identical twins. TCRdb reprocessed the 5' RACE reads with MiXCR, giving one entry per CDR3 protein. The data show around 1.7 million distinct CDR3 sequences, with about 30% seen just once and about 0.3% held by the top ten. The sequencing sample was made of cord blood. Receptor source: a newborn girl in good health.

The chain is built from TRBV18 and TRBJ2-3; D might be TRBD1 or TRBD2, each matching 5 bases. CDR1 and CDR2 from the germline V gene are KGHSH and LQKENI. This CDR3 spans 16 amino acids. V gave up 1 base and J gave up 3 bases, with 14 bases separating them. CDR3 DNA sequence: TGTGCCAGCTCACCACTCTACAGGACTCGGACAGATACGCAGTATTTT. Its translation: CASSPLYRTRTDTQYF.

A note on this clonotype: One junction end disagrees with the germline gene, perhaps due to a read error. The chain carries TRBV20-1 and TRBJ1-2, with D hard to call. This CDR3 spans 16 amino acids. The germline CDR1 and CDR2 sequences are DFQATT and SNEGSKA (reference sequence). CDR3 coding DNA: TGCGGTGCTAGCCCCGGCTGGTTACTGGCTAACTATGGCTACACCTTC. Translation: CGASPGWLLANYGYTF.